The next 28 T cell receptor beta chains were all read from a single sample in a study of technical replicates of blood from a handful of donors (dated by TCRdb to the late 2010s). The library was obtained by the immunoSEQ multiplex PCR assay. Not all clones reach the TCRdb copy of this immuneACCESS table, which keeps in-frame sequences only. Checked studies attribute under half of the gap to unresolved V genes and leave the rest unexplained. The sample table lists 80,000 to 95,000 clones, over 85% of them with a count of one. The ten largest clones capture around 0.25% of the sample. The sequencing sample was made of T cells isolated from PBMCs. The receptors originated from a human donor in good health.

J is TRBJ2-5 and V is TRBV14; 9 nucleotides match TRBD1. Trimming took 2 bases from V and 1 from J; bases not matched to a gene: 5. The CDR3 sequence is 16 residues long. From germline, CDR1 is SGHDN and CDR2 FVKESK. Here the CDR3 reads CASSQTGGAVQETQYF. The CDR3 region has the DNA TGTGCCAGCAGCCAAACAGGGGGCGCCGTCCAAGAGACCCAGTACTTC.

CDR3 in DNA: TGTGCCAGCAGCTTGAGAGGAGATACGCAGTATTTT. Translating gives CASSLRGDTQYF. V is TRBV5-4 and J is TRBJ2-3; no clear D gene. V lost 1 base and J lost 5, with 5 bases in between. From germline, CDR1 is SGHNT and CDR2 YYREEE (reference sequence). This CDR3 is 12 amino acids long.

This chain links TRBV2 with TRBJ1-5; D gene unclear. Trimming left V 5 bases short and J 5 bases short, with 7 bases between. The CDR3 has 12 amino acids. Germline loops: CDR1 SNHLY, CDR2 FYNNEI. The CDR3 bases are TGTGCCAGCAGTCGGAGGGATCAGCCCCAGCATTTT. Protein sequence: CASSRRDQPQHF.

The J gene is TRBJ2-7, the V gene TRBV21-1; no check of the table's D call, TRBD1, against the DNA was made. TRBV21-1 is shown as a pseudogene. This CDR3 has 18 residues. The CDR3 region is CASSIIPRKRQGAYEQYF. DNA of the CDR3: TGTGCCAGCAGCATCATCCCAAGAAAGAGACAGGGGGCCTACGAGCAGTACTTC.

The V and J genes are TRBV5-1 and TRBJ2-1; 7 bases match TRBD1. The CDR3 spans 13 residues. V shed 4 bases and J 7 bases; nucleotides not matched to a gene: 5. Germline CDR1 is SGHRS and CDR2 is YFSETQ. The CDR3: CASSTTGLNEQFF. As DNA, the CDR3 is TGCGCCAGCAGCACGACAGGGTTAAATGAGCAGTTCTTC.

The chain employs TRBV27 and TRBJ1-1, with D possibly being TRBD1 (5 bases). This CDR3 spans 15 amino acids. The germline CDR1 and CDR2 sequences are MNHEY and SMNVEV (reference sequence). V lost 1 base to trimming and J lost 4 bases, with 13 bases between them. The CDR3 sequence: CASSLWGPVGTEAFF. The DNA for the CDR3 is TGTGCCAGCAGTTTATGGGGCCCCGTGGGCACTGAAGCTTTCTTT.

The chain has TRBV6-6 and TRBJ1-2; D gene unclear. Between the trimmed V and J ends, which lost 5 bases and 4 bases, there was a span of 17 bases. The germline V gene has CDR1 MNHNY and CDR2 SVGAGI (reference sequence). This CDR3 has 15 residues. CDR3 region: CASSQGPTGSYGYTF. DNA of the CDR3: TGTGCCAGCAGTCAAGGCCCGACGGGAAGCTATGGCTACACCTTC.

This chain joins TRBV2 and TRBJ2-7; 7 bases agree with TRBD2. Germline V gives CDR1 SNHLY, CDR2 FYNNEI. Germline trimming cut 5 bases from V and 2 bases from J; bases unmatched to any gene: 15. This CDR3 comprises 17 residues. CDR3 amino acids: CASSPIKAGPTTYEQYF. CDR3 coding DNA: TGTGCCAGCAGTCCAATAAAAGCGGGACCGACGACCTACGAGCAGTACTTC. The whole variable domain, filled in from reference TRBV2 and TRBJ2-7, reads EPEVTQTPSHQVTQMGQEVILRCVPISNHLYFYWYRQILGQKVEFLVSFYNNEISEKSEIFDDQFSVERPDGSNFTLKIRSTKLEDSAMYFCASSPIKAGPTTYEQYFGPGTRLTVT.

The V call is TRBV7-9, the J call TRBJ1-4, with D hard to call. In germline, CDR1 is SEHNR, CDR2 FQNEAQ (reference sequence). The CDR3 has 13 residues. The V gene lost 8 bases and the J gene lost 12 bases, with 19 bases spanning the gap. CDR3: CASGSASSRELFF. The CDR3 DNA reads TGTGCCAGCGGCTCGGCTTCGTCGCGGGAACTGTTTTTT.

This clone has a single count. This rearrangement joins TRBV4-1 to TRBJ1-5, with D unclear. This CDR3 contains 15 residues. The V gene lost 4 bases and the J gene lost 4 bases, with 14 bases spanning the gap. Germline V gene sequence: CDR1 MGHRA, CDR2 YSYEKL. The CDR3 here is CASSPQAGVNQPQHF. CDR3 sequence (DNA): TGCGCCAGCAGCCCCCAAGCCGGGGTTAATCAGCCCCAGCATTTT.

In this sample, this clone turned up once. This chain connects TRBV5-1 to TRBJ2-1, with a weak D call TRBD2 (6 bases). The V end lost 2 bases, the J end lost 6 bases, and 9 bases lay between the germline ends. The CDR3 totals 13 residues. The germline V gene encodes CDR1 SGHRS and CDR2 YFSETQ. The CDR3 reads CASSFGGGNEQFF. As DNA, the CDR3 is TGCGCCAGCAGCTTCGGGGGAGGCAATGAGCAGTTCTTC.

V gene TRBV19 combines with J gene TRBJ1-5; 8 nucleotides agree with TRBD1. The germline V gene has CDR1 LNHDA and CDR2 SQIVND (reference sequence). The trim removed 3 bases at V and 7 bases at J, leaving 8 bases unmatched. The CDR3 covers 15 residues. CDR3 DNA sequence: TGTGCCAGTAGTATCTCCAGGGGGCTAAGGCAGCCCCAGCATTTT. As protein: CASSISRGLRQPQHF. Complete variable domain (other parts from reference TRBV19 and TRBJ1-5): DGGITQSPKYLFRKEGQNVTLSCEQNLNHDAMYWYRQDPGQGLRLIYYSQIVNDFQKGDIAEGYSVSREKKESFPLTVTSAQKNPTAFYLCASSISRGLRQPQHFGDGTRLSIL.

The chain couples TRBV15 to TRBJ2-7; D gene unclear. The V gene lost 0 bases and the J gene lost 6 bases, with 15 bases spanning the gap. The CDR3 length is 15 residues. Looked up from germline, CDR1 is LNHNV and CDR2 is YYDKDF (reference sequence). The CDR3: CATSREVARPTEQYF. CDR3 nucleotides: TGTGCCACCAGCAGAGAGGTGGCCAGGCCTACCGAGCAGTACTTC.

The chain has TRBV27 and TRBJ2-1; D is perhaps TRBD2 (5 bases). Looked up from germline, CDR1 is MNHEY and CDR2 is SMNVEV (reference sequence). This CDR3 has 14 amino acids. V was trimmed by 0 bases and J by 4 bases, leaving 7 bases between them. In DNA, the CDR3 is TGTGCCAGCAGTTTATCAGAGGGTTACAATGAGCAGTTCTTC. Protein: CASSLSEGYNEQFF.

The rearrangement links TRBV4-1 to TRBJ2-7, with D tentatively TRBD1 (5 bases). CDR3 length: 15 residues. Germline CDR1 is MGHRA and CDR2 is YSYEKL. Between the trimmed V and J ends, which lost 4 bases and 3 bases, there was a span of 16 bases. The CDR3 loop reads CASSLQGTNIYEQYF. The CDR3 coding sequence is TGCGCCAGCAGCCTTCAGGGTACTAATATCTACGAGCAGTACTTC.

The CDR3 region is CASRSRQINEKLFF. Here the CDR3 DNA reads TGTGCCAGCAGGTCAAGACAGATTAATGAAAAACTGTTTTTT. This rearrangement joins TRBV6-5 to TRBJ1-4, with D possibly being TRBD1 (5 bases). There are 14 residues in the CDR3. Trimming cost V 6 bases and J 4 bases, with 12 bases left between them. Germline V gene data show CDR1 as MNHEY and CDR2 as SVGAGI.

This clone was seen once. CDR3 residues: CASSVSGTGVYEQFF. DNA of the CDR3: TGTGCCAGCAGCGTTTCCGGGACAGGGGTGTATGAGCAGTTCTTC. The chain recombines TRBV9 with TRBJ2-1; 10 positions agree with TRBD1. Germline CDR1 reads SGDLS; CDR2 reads YYNGEE. The CDR3 sequence is 15 residues long. After removal of 2 bases from V and 8 bases from J, the junction contained 7 bases not matched to a gene.

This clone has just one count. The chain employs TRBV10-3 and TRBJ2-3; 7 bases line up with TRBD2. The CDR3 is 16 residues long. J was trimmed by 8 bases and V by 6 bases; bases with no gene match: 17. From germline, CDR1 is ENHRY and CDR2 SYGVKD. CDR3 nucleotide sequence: TGTGCCATCAGCGAGGTGGGAGGGCGGGGGAAGGGTACGCAGTATTTT. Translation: CAISEVGGRGKGTQYF.

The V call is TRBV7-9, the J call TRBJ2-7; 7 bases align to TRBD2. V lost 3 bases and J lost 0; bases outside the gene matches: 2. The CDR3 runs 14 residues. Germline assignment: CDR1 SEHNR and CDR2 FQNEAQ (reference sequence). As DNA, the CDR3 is TGTGCCAGCAGCTTCGGGGGGTCCTCCTACGAGCAGTACTTC. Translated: CASSFGGSSYEQYF.

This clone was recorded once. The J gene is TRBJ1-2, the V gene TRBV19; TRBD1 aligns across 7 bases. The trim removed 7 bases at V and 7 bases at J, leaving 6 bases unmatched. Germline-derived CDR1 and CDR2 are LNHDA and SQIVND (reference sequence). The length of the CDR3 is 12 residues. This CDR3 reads CASNRQGSGYTF. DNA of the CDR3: TGTGCCAGTAATCGACAGGGTTCTGGCTACACCTTC. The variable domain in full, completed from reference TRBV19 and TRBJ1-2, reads DGGITQSPKYLFRKEGQNVTLSCEQNLNHDAMYWYRQDPGQGLRLIYYSQIVNDFQKGDIAEGYSVSREKKESFPLTVTSAQKNPTAFYLCASNRQGSGYTFGSGTRLTVV.

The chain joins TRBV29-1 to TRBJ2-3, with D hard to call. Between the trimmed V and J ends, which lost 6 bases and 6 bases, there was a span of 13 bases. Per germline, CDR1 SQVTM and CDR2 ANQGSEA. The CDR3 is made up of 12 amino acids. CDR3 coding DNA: TGCAGCGTAGAAAGCTCGTCTGATACGCAGTATTTT. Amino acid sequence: CSVESSSDTQYF.

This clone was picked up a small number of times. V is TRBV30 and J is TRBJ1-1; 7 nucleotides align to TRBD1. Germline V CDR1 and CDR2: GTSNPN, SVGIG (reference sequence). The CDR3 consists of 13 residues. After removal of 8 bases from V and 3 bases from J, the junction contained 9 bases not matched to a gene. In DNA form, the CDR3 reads TGTGCCACCGGACAGGAGGACTACACTGAAGCTTTCTTT. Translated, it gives CATGQEDYTEAFF.

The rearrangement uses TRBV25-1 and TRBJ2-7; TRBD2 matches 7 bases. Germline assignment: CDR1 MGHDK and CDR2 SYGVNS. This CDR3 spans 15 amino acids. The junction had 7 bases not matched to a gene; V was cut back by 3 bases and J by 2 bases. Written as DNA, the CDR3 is TGTGCCAGCAGTGACCGGGGGGACCTCACCTACGAGCAGTACTTC. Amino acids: CASSDRGDLTYEQYF.

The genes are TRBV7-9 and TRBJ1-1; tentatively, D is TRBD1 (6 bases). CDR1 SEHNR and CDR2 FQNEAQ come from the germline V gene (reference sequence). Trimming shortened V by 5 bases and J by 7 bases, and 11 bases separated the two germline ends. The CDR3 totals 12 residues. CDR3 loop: CASSPDRGEAFF. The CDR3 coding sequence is TGTGCCAGCAGCCCGGACAGAGGTGAAGCTTTCTTT.

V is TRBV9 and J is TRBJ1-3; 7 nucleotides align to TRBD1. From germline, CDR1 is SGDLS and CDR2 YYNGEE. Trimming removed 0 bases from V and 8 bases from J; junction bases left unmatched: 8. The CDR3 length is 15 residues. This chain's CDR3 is CASSVAGTGVDTIYF. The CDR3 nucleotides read TGTGCCAGCAGCGTAGCGGGCACAGGGGTAGACACCATATATTTT.

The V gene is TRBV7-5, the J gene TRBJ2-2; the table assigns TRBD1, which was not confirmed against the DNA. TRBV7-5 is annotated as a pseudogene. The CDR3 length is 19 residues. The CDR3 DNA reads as TGTGTCAGAAGCTTAAGAATCTCGTGTAGAGGGGGAAACACCGGGGAGCTGTTTTTT. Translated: CVRSLRISCRGGNTGELFF.

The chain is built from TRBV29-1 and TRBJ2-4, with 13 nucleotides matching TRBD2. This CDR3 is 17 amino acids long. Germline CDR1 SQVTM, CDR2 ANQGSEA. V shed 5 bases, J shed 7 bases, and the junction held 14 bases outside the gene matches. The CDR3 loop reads CSVTPGLAGSEANIQYF. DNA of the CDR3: TGCAGCGTTACCCCGGGACTAGCGGGATCCGAAGCGAACATTCAGTACTTC. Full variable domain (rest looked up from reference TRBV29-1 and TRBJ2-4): SAVISQKPSRDICQRGTSLTIQCQVDSQVTMMFWYRQQPGQSLTLIATANQGSEATYESGFVIDKFPISRPNLTFSTLTVSNMSPEDSSIYLCSVTPGLAGSEANIQYFGAGTRLSVL.

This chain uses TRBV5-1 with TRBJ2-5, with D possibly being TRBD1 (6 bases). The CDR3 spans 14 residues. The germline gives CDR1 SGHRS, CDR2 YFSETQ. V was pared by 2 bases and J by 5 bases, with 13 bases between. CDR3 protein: CASSFRGGWETQYF. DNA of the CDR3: TGCGCCAGCAGCTTTAGAGGGGGTTGGGAGACCCAGTACTTC.